The TCR beta chain under discussion was sequenced for a study of blood T cell repertoires in COVID-19. The CDR3 contains 15 residues. With 3 bases removed from V and 5 bases from J, the gap between germline ends came to 16 bases. The V gene's germline CDR1 is MNHNS and CDR2 SASEGT. Original methodology: Amplified reference gene primers provided the basis for estimating nucleated cell counts. Clones were sequenced by immunoSEQ multiplex PCR, and TCRdb holds only the in-frame ones, with some missing. V, J and clone size are those of that table, while D and trimming were read from the DNA. In the table there are about 360,000 clones, about 89% of which are singletons. Study members were between about 18 and 90 years old and lived in some 22 US regions. Researchers sorted participants into cohorts using their self-reported clinical history. Symptom resolution, clearance, or two negative PCRs marked the recovered donors of Cohort 3.

Sequences were obtained from PBMCs or T cells enriched from blood (not recorded which). This chain links TRBV6-1 with TRBJ2-5, with a weak D call TRBD2 (5 bases). The origin of this receptor is a man aged 25-40 years who had recovered from COVID-19. The CDR3 sequence: CASSDPWAGGETQYF. CDR3 DNA: TGTGCCAGCAGTGATCCGTGGGCGGGCGGGGAGACCCAGTACTTC.